This T cell receptor beta chain originates from a study of beta chain features in type 1 diabetes (dated by TCRdb to the late 2010s). Describing the broader study: No differences in mean age, gender distribution, total cell number or subset yield were found between patients and healthy donors. A total of roughly 99,000,000 sorted cells were examined across all samples, and the number of cells per subset was strongly correlated with RNA yield. In the study, recently diagnosed type 1 diabetes patients and matched healthy donors were compared on the TCRB repertoires of their sorted circulating CD4+ T cell subsets. Regulatory and stem cell-like memory subsets were isolated from only 8 patients and roughly eight healthy donors, whereas naive and central memory subsets came from all 30 or so donors. Broad study findings and their caveats: At VDJ recombination sites, patients with type 1 diabetes made fewer insertions and deleted more nucleotides, a pattern implying thymic rearrangement abnormalities. In all four CD4+ subsets, TCRB CDR3 length was moderately but significantly shorter in type 1 diabetes patients. PCR might favor shorter templates, but patient and control samples were amplified and corrected together, so any skew would affect both groups equally. Because cDNA rather than genomic DNA was sequenced, highly expressing activated cells could have been over-represented, although no difference in activation and CD3 levels was found between groups. Naive, central memory and regulatory TCRB repertoires appeared to be more alike among patients than among healthy donors. Only small numbers of individuals were included in the HLA sub-analyses, which left unresolved whether HLA type had any influence on TCRB rearrangement.

Turning to this clone: Its antigen has not been determined. Per-nucleotide qualities are absent, and no much larger clonotype sits a single base away.

Germline trimming amounts to 3 bases on V and 7 bases on J, with 9 as the count of junction bases outside the gene matches. Taken from the germline V gene, the CDR1 and CDR2 loops are MGHRA and YSYEKL. The CDR3 holds 17 amino acids from the cysteine to the phenylalanine. Here the CDR3 DNA is all that survives: 51 bases in frame from base 1. The High Capacity cDNA Reverse Transcription Kit was used to reverse transcribe all of the isolated RNA, meaning that expressed TCRB transcripts were what got sequenced. Naive, central memory and regulatory T cell samples underwent deep immunoSEQ sequencing, averaging about 3.57 million total reads per sample. After sorted cells were lysed in RLT buffer, RNA was extracted with DNase-treated RNeasy Micro or Mini kits, with the choice depending on cell number. To prevent cross-contamination, every cell subset was processed on its own, while patient and healthy donor samples were processed together. TCRB sequences were amplified from cDNA with the immunoSEQ multiplex PCR, producing 87-bp fragments spanning the CDR3 region. Sequencing of the amplicons was done on the Illumina HiSeq platform. On the study's bioinformatics: PCR bias was corrected computationally using synthetic template baselines, and reads within Hamming distance 2 were collapsed, with unmergeable singletons discarded. Reads were aligned against IMGT to assign V, D and J genes, CDR3 length and insertions or deletions at six rearrangement sites. Within each subset, clonotype counts were normalized to sorted cell number, and only after that were true diversity and Gini coefficients computed with the tcR R package. The overlap coefficient, calculated on TCRB nucleotide sequences, was used to quantify repertoire sharing. As a proxy for the pre-selection repertoire, out-of-frame TCRB sequences from naive cells were analyzed. Not all clones reach the TCRdb copy of this immuneACCESS table, which keeps in-frame sequences only. Checked studies attribute under half of the gap to unresolved V genes and leave the rest unexplained. The V and J calls and clone size were taken over from that table, and D and trimming were inferred from the DNA. This sample lists around 450,000 clones; roughly 11% were detected once. Together, the top ten hold over 0.035% of the sample.

Each donor gave one peripheral blood draw, averaging about 100 mL, which was collected into heparinised tubes. A BD FACSAria II and a panel including CD45RO, CCR7, CD25, CD127, CD95 and CD27 were used to sort naive, central memory, regulatory and stem cell-like memory CD4+ T cells. Every sorted population had a purity above 95%. PBMCs were isolated immediately by Lymphoprep density gradient centrifugation and stained directly without culture. Samples were stained and sorted in pairs, with one healthy donor and one patient per experiment, so that batch effects were minimized. The specimen sequenced was naive CD4+ T cells from blood. Read against the paper, the sample's cell subset or site label means: true naive CD4+ T cells. The TCR comes from a woman aged 18 to 35 in good health. This chain joins TRBV4-1 to TRBJ2-3; the central 14 bases match TRBD2. The CDR3 is CASSHLGLAGAGNTQYF. The nucleotide sequence is given as TGCGCCAGCAGCCATTTGGGACTAGCGGGAGCAGGGAATACGCAGTATTTT.